This paragraph covers one TCR beta chain sequence. Use of 60 Vbeta and 13 Jbeta primers characterized the PCR. The repertoire was sequenced with immunoSEQ multiplex PCR; TCRdb's copy has only in-frame clones and lacks some. Among about 160,000 clones listed, approximately 81% were seen once. Trimming at V came to 4 bases and at J to 1 base, leaving 3 bases not matched to a gene. CDR1 LNHDA and CDR2 SQIVND come from the germline V gene (reference sequence). The length of the CDR3 is 15 residues. The data derive from a study of cytomegalovirus exposure and HLA in healthy donors. Sequenced: PBMCs. This chain joins TRBV19 and TRBJ2-2; 7 positions match TRBD2. The sequence was obtained from a man aged 45-60 years in good health and CMV-seropositive. This CDR3 reads CASSTGLGNTGELFF. In nucleotides, the CDR3 is TGTGCCAGTAGTACAGGACTAGGGAACACCGGGGAGCTGTTTTTT.